These T cell receptor beta chains were read from a single sample in a study of beta chain features in type 1 diabetes. Assay used: immunoSEQ multiplex PCR; TCRdb lists only in-frame clones, some missing. Counted here are about 330,000 clones, roughly 11% occurring once; the ten biggest clones make up 0.015%. The sample comprised naive CD4+ T cells from blood. The receptor set was obtained from a woman in her twenties or thirties in good health. The CDR3 runs from the conserved cysteine through the conserved F or W. The order of the fields is J gene, clone size, D gene, V gene, CDR3 protein, CDR3 DNA. A D gene is named only where the DNA matches it firmly. The listing skips clone size in some rows; elsewhere it reads once, few, many or a size class.

>TRBJ2-1|few|TRBD2|TRBV7-9
CASSYGLVWTSVSNEQFF
TGTGCCAGCAGTTACGGGTTAGTGTGGACTAGCGTGTCAAATGAGCAGTTCTTC
>TRBJ1-5|-|-|TRBV27
CASSLSRGGGGQHF
TGTGCCAGCAGTTTATCCCGAGGGGGAGGGGGCCAGCATTTT
>TRBJ2-3|-|TRBD1|TRBV6-1
CASRDRGGTDTQYF
TGTGCCAGCAGGGACAGGGGAGGCACAGATACGCAGTATTTT
>TRBJ2-5|-|TRBD2|TRBV2
CASRVAGGQETQYF
TGTGCCAGCAGGGTAGCGGGAGGGCAAGAGACCCAGTACTTC
>TRBJ1-1|-|-|TRBV6-6
CASSRLRDTEAFF
TGTGCCAGCAGCCGCCTCAGGGACACTGAAGCTTTCTTT
>TRBJ1-1|few|-|TRBV7-2
CASRRDRLNTEAFF
TGTGCCAGCAGAAGAGACAGGTTGAACACTGAAGCTTTCTTT
>TRBJ1-1|-|-|TRBV21-1
CASRPGQNTEAFF
TGTGCCAGCAGGCCGGGACAGAACACTGAAGCTTTCTTT
>TRBJ2-1|-|TRBD2|TRBV5-1
CASSSSGGYNEQFF
TGCGCCAGCAGCTCTAGCGGGGGATACAATGAGCAGTTCTTC
>TRBJ2-3|few|TRBD2|TRBV15
CATSRQLAGSTDTQYF
TGTGCCACCAGCAGACAACTAGCGGGTAGCACAGATACGCAGTATTTT
>TRBJ2-7|-|TRBD1|TRBV28
CASRTGQVYEQYF
TGTGCCAGCAGGACCGGACAGGTCTACGAGCAGTACTTC
>TRBJ2-1|-|TRBD2|TRBV7-3
CASSLGASGHNEQFF
TGTGCCAGCAGCCTAGGGGCTAGCGGGCACAATGAGCAGTTCTTC
>TRBJ2-1|-|-|TRBV18
CASSPPKHSYNEQFF
TGTGCCAGCTCACCTCCGAAACACTCCTACAATGAGCAGTTCTTC
>TRBJ2-7|-|TRBD1|TRBV9
CASSPGTGSYEQYF
TGTGCCAGCAGCCCAGGGACAGGGAGCTACGAGCAGTACTTC
>TRBJ2-5|few|TRBD2|TRBV19
CASSSGLAGETQYF
TGTGCCAGTAGTAGCGGGCTAGCGGGAGAGACCCAGTACTTC
>TRBJ2-1|-|-|TRBV7-3
CASSLQGGFYNEQFF
TGTGCCAGCAGCTTACAAGGAGGTTTCTACAATGAGCAGTTCTTC
>TRBJ2-7|-|-|TRBV4-3
CASSQDLGDIDYEQYF
TGCGCCAGCAGCCAAGATCTAGGGGATATTGACTACGAGCAGTACTTC
>TRBJ2-6|-|TRBD1|TRBV9
CASRRQGSEANVLTF
TGTGCCAGCAGGAGACAGGGCTCAGAGGCCAACGTCCTGACTTTC
>TRBJ1-5|-|-|TRBV19
CASRNGATGSGNQPQHF
TGTGCCAGTAGAAATGGGGCCACAGGATCAGGCAATCAGCCCCAGCATTTT
>TRBJ2-5|few|-|TRBV9
CASSVDRGGETQYF
TGTGCCAGCAGCGTAGACAGGGGGGGAGAGACCCAGTACTTC
>TRBJ2-7|once|TRBD1|TRBV5-1
CASSLARDRALYEQYF
TGCGCCAGCAGCTTGGCGAGGGACAGGGCCCTATACGAGCAGTACTTC
>TRBJ1-5|few|-|TRBV5-6
CASSGGGRAQPQHF
TGTGCCAGCAGCGGCGGAGGGCGGGCTCAGCCCCAGCATTTT
>TRBJ2-3|-|-|TRBV27
CASSLSSPTDTQYF
TGTGCCAGCAGTTTATCGAGTCCCACAGATACGCAGTATTTT
>TRBJ2-7|few|TRBD1|TRBV9
CASSLTGELTYEQYF
TGTGCCAGCAGCCTGACAGGGGAATTGACCTACGAGCAGTACTTC
>TRBJ1-5|few|-|TRBV4-3
CASSQDPGVQPQHF
TGCGCCAGCAGCCAAGATCCCGGGGTTCAGCCCCAGCATTTT
>TRBJ2-5|-|-|TRBV28
CASSSTPQAYQETQYF
TGTGCCAGCAGTTCCACACCCCAGGCATACCAAGAGACCCAGTACTTC
>TRBJ2-7|-|TRBD2|TRBV28
CASRVTSVETYEQYF
TGTGCCAGCAGGGTAACTAGCGTCGAAACCTACGAGCAGTACTTC
>TRBJ1-2|-|TRBD1|TRBV7-9
CASSRGQGFLNYGYTF
TGTGCCAGCAGCAGAGGACAGGGGTTCCTTAACTATGGCTACACCTTC
>TRBJ2-3|-|TRBD2|TRBV7-2
CASSLVLAGSNTQYF
TGTGCCAGCAGCTTAGTTCTAGCGGGTTCAAATACGCAGTATTTT
>TRBJ2-1|-|-|TRBV7-3
CASSPSAGGRWEAYNEQFF
TGTGCCAGCAGCCCCTCTGCAGGGGGTAGGTGGGAGGCATACAATGAGCAGTTCTTC
>TRBJ2-7|few|-|TRBV21-1
CASSPSASRTGHFYEQYF
TGTGCCAGCAGCCCTAGTGCCTCTAGGACAGGGCACTTCTACGAGCAGTACTTC
>TRBJ2-7|few|TRBD1|TRBV18
CASSLQGGTGSYEQYF
TGTGCCAGCTCACTGCAAGGCGGGACAGGTTCCTACGAGCAGTACTTC
>TRBJ2-7|few|-|TRBV11-2
CASSLRGGELYEQYF
TGTGCCAGCAGCTTACGGGGTGGAGAACTCTACGAGCAGTACTTC
>TRBJ2-2|few|TRBD2|TRBV7-3
CASSPLAGVGHGELFF
TGTGCCAGCAGCCCCCTAGCGGGAGTAGGTCACGGGGAGCTGTTTTTT
>TRBJ2-3|-|-|TRBV5-6
CASSPRDGSRGDTQYF
TGTGCCAGCAGCCCAAGGGACGGCTCCAGGGGAGATACGCAGTATTTT
>TRBJ2-2|-|TRBD1|TRBV9
CASSVEPRRQGPGELFF
TGTGCCAGCAGCGTAGAGCCGCGTAGACAGGGGCCCGGGGAGCTGTTTTTT
>TRBJ1-1|few|-|TRBV28
CASSLGRTGPHTEAFF
TGTGCCAGCAGTTTAGGTCGGACTGGTCCCCACACTGAAGCTTTCTTT
>TRBJ2-1|few|TRBD2|TRBV28
CASSFQPLAGSSYNEQFF
TGTGCCAGCAGTTTCCAGCCCCTAGCGGGATCTTCATACAATGAGCAGTTCTTC
>TRBJ2-2|-|TRBD2|TRBV18
CASSPTRTSGPNTGELFF
TGTGCCAGCTCACCAACTAGGACTAGCGGCCCGAACACCGGGGAGCTGTTTTTT
>TRBJ2-7|-|TRBD2|TRBV14
CASSQAGLATYEQYF
TGTGCCAGCAGCCAAGCGGGACTAGCTACCTACGAGCAGTACTTC
>TRBJ2-3|-|-|TRBV6-1
CASSVLLTSTDTQYF
TGTGCCAGCAGTGTATTGCTGACTAGCACAGATACGCAGTATTTT
>TRBJ2-1|few|TRBD2|TRBV5-1
CASSLAPSGRANEQFF
TGCGCCAGCAGCTTGGCCCCTAGCGGGAGGGCCAATGAGCAGTTCTTC
>TRBJ2-7|-|-|TRBV5-1
CASSLVSRELSYEQYF
TGCGCCAGCAGCTTGGTTTCTCGGGAGCTTTCTTACGAGCAGTACTTC
>TRBJ1-5|-|TRBD1|TRBV30
CAWSVGTGGSQPQHF
TGTGCCTGGAGTGTGGGGACAGGGGGTTCCCAGCCCCAGCATTTT
>TRBJ2-3|-|TRBD1|TRBV7-2
CASSLARTGHTDTQYF
TGTGCCAGCAGCTTAGCGAGGACAGGCCACACAGATACGCAGTATTTT
>TRBJ2-4|-|-|TRBV2
CASRLVRNGIQYF
TGTGCCAGCCGACTAGTCCGAAATGGCATTCAGTACTTC
>TRBJ2-7|few|-|TRBV7-2
CASSLSVGNSYEQYF
TGTGCCAGCAGCTTAAGTGTTGGCAACTCCTACGAGCAGTACTTC
>TRBJ2-6|few|-|TRBV6-5
CASSWGGRPGANVLTF
TGTGCCAGCAGTTGGGGGGGCAGGCCTGGGGCCAACGTCCTGACTTTC
>TRBJ2-1|few|TRBD2|TRBV19
CASGTGGPPDEQFF
TGTGCCAGTGGAACGGGAGGGCCACCCGATGAGCAGTTCTTC
>TRBJ2-7|-|TRBD2|TRBV5-4
CASSASGNYEQYF
TGTGCCAGCAGCGCTAGCGGGAACTACGAGCAGTACTTC
>TRBJ2-7|few|TRBD2|TRBV7-3
CASSPGEGYEQYF
TGTGCCAGCAGCCCTGGGGAGGGCTACGAGCAGTACTTC
>TRBJ2-3|-|TRBD2|TRBV9
CASSYSKTSGSTDTQYF
TGTGCCAGCAGCTACTCAAAGACTAGCGGGAGCACAGATACGCAGTATTTT
>TRBJ1-2|-|TRBD1|TRBV2
CATTGNYGYTF
TGTGCCACGACAGGGAACTATGGCTACACCTTC
>TRBJ2-1|few|TRBD2|TRBV5-1
CASSLPNRLAGKEEQFF
TGCGCCAGCAGCTTGCCGAATAGACTAGCGGGGAAGGAGGAGCAGTTCTTC
>TRBJ1-5|-|TRBD1|TRBV5-1
CASSLGQGGNQPQHF
TGCGCCAGCAGCTTGGGACAGGGGGGCAATCAGCCCCAGCATTTT
>TRBJ1-1|-|-|TRBV2
CASSGQAAEAFF
TGTGCCAGCAGTGGCCAGGCTGCTGAAGCTTTCTTT
>TRBJ2-7|few|TRBD2|TRBV7-2
CASSPTAGTSGRDDEQYF
TGTGCCAGCAGCCCAACCGCCGGGACTAGCGGGAGGGACGACGAGCAGTACTTC
>TRBJ2-3|few|-|TRBV5-4
CASSLMGLDTQYF
TGTGCCAGCAGCTTGATGGGCCTGGATACGCAGTATTTT
>TRBJ1-5|-|TRBD1|TRBV15
CATSRDGDSSNQPQHF
TGTGCCACCAGCAGAGATGGGGACAGCAGCAATCAGCCCCAGCATTTT
>TRBJ1-2|-|-|TRBV15
CATSRDVRGGYTF
TGTGCCACCAGCAGAGATGTCAGGGGTGGCTACACCTTC